These T cell receptor beta chains were read from a single sample in a study of blood T cells in healthy people across ages. One entry per CDR3 protein, called by TCRdb with MiXCR from the 5' RACE reads. Counted here are about 770,000 distinct CDR3 sequences, roughly 44% occurring once; the ten biggest clones make up about a fifth. Sequencing used blood. All receptors derive from a man in his sixties in good health. Both conserved end residues are part of each CDR3. The D gene is left open where the match is weak. Where a row states a size, it is once, few, many or the class of an expanded clone; other rows omit it.

>15|TRBJ2-3|TRBV7-2|.|.
CASSLMGRLTDTQYF
TGTGCCAGCAGCTTAATGGGGAGACTCACAGATACGCAGTATTTT
>16|TRBJ2-7|TRBV20-1|TRBD2|.
CSARGGTSGGAYEQYF
TGCAGTGCTAGAGGGGGGACTAGCGGGGGGGCCTACGAGCAGTACTTC
>14|TRBJ2-1|TRBV20-1|TRBD1|few
CSASPGQGYNEQFF
TGCAGTGCTAGTCCGGGACAGGGCTACAATGAGCAGTTCTTC
>16|TRBJ2-5|TRBV27|.|few
CASSLEFGTLQETQYF
TGTGCCAGCAGTTTAGAATTCGGGACTCTCCAAGAGACCCAGTACTTC
>13|TRBJ2-5|TRBV5-1|TRBD1|.
CASSAGTEETQYF
TGCGCCAGCAGCGCCGGGACAGAAGAGACCCAGTACTTC
>15|TRBJ1-1|TRBV10-3|.|.
CAISESQDLNTEAFF
TGTGCCATCAGTGAGTCACAAGATCTGAACACTGAAGCTTTCTTT
>14|TRBJ2-7|TRBV2|TRBD2|few
CASGETSGSYEQYF
TGTGCCAGCGGGGAGACTAGCGGATCCTACGAGCAGTACTTC
>14|TRBJ1-1|TRBV20-1|TRBD1|.
CSAEGQGARTEAFF
TGCAGTGCCGAGGGACAGGGGGCGAGGACTGAAGCTTTCTTT
>15|TRBJ1-2|TRBV7-9|.|few
CASSLAFGENYGYTF
TGTGCCAGCAGCTTAGCGTTTGGAGAGAACTATGGCTACACCTTC
>13|TRBJ2-3|TRBV7-2|.|.
CASSRASPDTQYF
TGTGCCAGCAGTCGGGCCAGCCCAGATACGCAGTATTTT